Below are 8 T cell receptor beta chains sequenced from a single sample in a study of blood T cell repertoires in COVID-19. The assay was immunoSEQ multiplex PCR, and TCRdb's table has in-frame clones only and misses some. Of 40,000 to 55,000 clones in the sample, approximately 91% are singletons; the top ten hold more than 2.5%. Specimen: peripheral blood. The receptors originated from a man between 45 and 60 years old with active COVID-19.

The chain links TRBV5-1 to TRBJ2-1; TRBD2 might be the D (6 bases). V dropped 4 bases and J dropped 4 bases, with 15 bases sitting between them. Germline-derived CDR1 and CDR2 are SGHRS and YFSETQ. The CDR3 is 15 amino acids. The CDR3 nucleotides are TGCGCCAGCAGCGGGGAAGTTGGGGGGTACAATGAGCAGTTCTTC. As protein: CASSGEVGGYNEQFF.

This clone was seen a single time. The chain recombines TRBV11-1 with TRBJ2-7; 8 bases match TRBD1. With V trimmed by 1 base and J by 3 bases, 2 bases remained unmatched. Germline loops: CDR1 SGHAT, CDR2 FQDESV (reference sequence). CDR3 size: 14 residues. CDR3 amino acids: CASSLVQGVYEQYF. DNA for the CDR3: TGTGCCAGCAGCTTAGTACAGGGGGTCTACGAGCAGTACTTC.

The chain has TRBV11-3 and TRBJ2-1, with TRBD2 matching over 9 bases. The V gene's germline CDR1 is SGHNT and CDR2 YENEEA. The CDR3 covers 15 residues. The junction had 6 bases not matched to a gene; V was cut back by 2 bases and J by 7 bases. The CDR3 region is CASSLRLAGNNEQFF. DNA for the CDR3: TGTGCCAGCAGCTTAAGGCTAGCGGGGAATAATGAGCAGTTCTTC.

The chain has TRBV6-1 and TRBJ2-1; TRBD2 aligns across 7 bases. Per the germline V gene, CDR1 is MNHNS and CDR2 is SASEGT. This CDR3 is built from 16 residues. The V segment lost 1 base and the J segment 0 bases; nucleotides outside the gene matches: 3. The DNA of the CDR3 is TGTGCCAGCAGTGAAGTAGCGGGCGGCTCCTACAATGAGCAGTTCTTC. Protein product: CASSEVAGGSYNEQFF.

The chain has TRBV4-3 and TRBJ2-1; 7 bases align to TRBD2. V trimming: 0 bases; J trimming: 4 bases; junction bases outside the gene matches: 9. The CDR3 length is 17 residues. Germline assignment: CDR1 LGHNA and CDR2 YSLEER. The CDR3, as DNA: TGCGCCAGCAGCCAAGAGGCTAGCGGTTTCCTTTACAATGAGCAGTTCTTC. Translating gives CASSQEASGFLYNEQFF.

This chain uses TRBV27 with TRBJ1-5; no clear D. There are 13 residues in the CDR3. Per the germline V gene, CDR1 is MNHEY and CDR2 is SMNVEV (reference sequence). Trimming stripped 5 bases from V and 6 bases from J, with 11 bases between. The DNA of the CDR3 is TGTGCCAGCAGTCTCTCTCAGATTCAGCCCCAGCATTTT. Protein product: CASSLSQIQPQHF.

The chain joins TRBV6-6 to TRBJ2-6; 12 bases agree with TRBD2. The germline CDR1 and CDR2 sequences are MNHNY and SVGAGI (reference sequence). V lost 6 bases and J lost 1; bases outside the gene matches: 10. The CDR3 is 19 residues long. The CDR3 spells CASSRRRLAGDSGANVLTF. CDR3 nucleotides: TGTGCCAGCAGCCGACGCCGACTAGCGGGAGATTCTGGGGCCAACGTCCTGACTTTC.

J is TRBJ1-6 and V is TRBV12-3 or TRBV12-4, with 7 nucleotides matching TRBD1. The CDR3 length is 13 residues. V was pared by 7 bases and J by 9 bases, with 6 bases of the junction left unmatched. CDR3: CASNRGSSSPLHF. The DNA of the CDR3 is TGTGCCAGCAACAGGGGAAGCTCTTCACCCCTCCACTTT.